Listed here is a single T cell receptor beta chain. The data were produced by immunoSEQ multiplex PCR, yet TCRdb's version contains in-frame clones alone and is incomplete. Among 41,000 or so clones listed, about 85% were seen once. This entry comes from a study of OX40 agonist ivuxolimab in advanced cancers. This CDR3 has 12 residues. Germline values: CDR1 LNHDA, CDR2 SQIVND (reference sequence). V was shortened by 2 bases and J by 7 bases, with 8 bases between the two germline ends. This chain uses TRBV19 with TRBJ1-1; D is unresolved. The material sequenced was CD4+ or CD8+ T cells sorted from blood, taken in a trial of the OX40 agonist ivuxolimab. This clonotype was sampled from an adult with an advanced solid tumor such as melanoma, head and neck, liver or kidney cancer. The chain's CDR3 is CASSIIHSEAFF. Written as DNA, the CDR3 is TGTGCCAGTAGTATAATCCACAGTGAAGCTTTCTTT.